One sample yielded the 15 T cell receptor beta chains listed below, sequenced in a study of blood T cell dynamics during melanoma immunotherapy. This table comes from immunoSEQ multiplex PCR, and its TCRdb copy is limited to in-frame clones, with some not included. The sample carries around 9,000 clones, 70% to 90% recorded once. Time point specified: week 3, after first cycle of checkpoint inhibitor. The sample was blood, taken from a patient treated with checkpoint blockade. Every receptor here comes from a human donor with melanoma.

This rearrangement joins TRBV7-9 to TRBJ2-1; D is undetermined. V gave up 5 bases and J gave up 8 bases, with 25 bases separating them. The CDR3 is made up of 17 amino acids. In germline, CDR1 is SEHNR, CDR2 FQNEAQ (reference sequence). The CDR3: CASSENGFRNGWDEQFF. In DNA, the CDR3 is TGTGCCAGCAGCGAAAACGGGTTCCGTAATGGGTGGGATGAGCAGTTCTTC.

V usage is TRBV30 and J usage is TRBJ1-2, with D possibly TRBD1 on 5 matching bases. Trimming stripped 2 bases from V and 6 bases from J, with 16 bases between. This CDR3 has 14 amino acids. CDR1 GTSNPN and CDR2 SVGIG come from the germline V gene (reference sequence). The CDR3 DNA is TGTGCCTGGAGTCCTCTGGGGAGGGGACATGGCTACACCTTC. Protein: CAWSPLGRGHGYTF.

The chain links TRBV19 to TRBJ2-2; the D is unclear. The CDR3 consists of 13 residues. Germline CDR1 LNHDA, CDR2 SQIVND (reference sequence). V lost 3 bases and J 6 bases, leaving 8 bases between the germline ends. The CDR3 region has the DNA TGTGCCAGTAGTATGGTCGTCGCCGGGGAGCTGTTTTTT. Translating gives CASSMVVAGELFF.

This clone was observed a single time. This rearrangement joins TRBV6-6 to TRBJ1-2; D is unresolved. CDR3 length: 15 amino acids. With 0 bases removed from V and 8 bases from J, the gap between germline ends came to 16 bases. Looked up from germline, CDR1 is MNHNY and CDR2 is SVGAGI (reference sequence). CDR3 protein: CASSYSPTSLPGYTF. CDR3 DNA sequence: TGTGCCAGCAGTTACTCTCCGACGTCTCTCCCGGGCTACACCTTC.

The chain has TRBV19 and TRBJ2-1; D is possibly TRBD2 (7 bases). Per the germline V gene, CDR1 is LNHDA and CDR2 is SQIVND (reference sequence). This CDR3 has 16 amino acids. Trimming removed 3 bases from V and 4 bases from J, with 16 bases in between. In DNA, the CDR3 is TGTGCCAGTAGTATGACGGGGGGCGTCTTGTACAATGAGCAGTTCTTC. Translation gives CASSMTGGVLYNEQFF.

V usage is TRBV5-1 and J usage is TRBJ2-7; D is unclear. V gave up 2 bases and J gave up 5 bases, with 8 bases separating them. The CDR3 covers 12 residues. CDR1 is SGHRS, CDR2 YFSETQ, per germline. The CDR3 region has the DNA TGCGCCAGCAGCTTATACGCTGACGAGCAGTACTTC. Amino acid sequence: CASSLYADEQYF.

The CDR3 DNA reads TGTGCCAGCAGCCCGAGGGTTCACACTGAAGCTTTCTTT. Its protein is CASSPRVHTEAFF. The V call is TRBV7-2, the J call TRBJ1-1; unclear D gene. The CDR3 runs to 13 residues. Trimming stripped 5 bases from V and 3 bases from J, with 10 bases between. CDR1 is SGHTA, CDR2 FQGNSA, per germline.

This chain uses TRBV5-1 with TRBJ1-4; 11 bases are a match to TRBD1. CDR3 size: 15 residues. V dropped 5 bases and J dropped 7; count of bases not matched to a gene: 7. CDR1 SGHRS and CDR2 YFSETQ come from the germline V gene. The CDR3 reads CASRYSGTGGEKLFF. The CDR3 DNA reads TGCGCCAGCAGGTACTCCGGGACAGGGGGTGAAAAACTGTTTTTT.

This clone was picked up a small number of times. This rearrangement joins TRBV20-1 to TRBJ1-1; D uncertain. Trimming took 5 bases from V and 10 from J, leaving 14 bases between them. Germline V gives CDR1 DFQATT, CDR2 SNEGSKA (reference sequence). CDR3 length: 11 amino acids. Here the CDR3 DNA reads TGCAGTGCTGCCAACCCTAAAGGAGCTTTCTTT. Translated: CSAANPKGAFF.

V usage is TRBV5-6 and J usage is TRBJ2-1, with 8 bases identical to TRBD1. V trimming: 6 bases; J trimming: 12 bases; junction bases outside the gene matches: 17. Germline-derived CDR1 and CDR2 are SGHDT and YYEEEE. The length of the CDR3 is 15 residues. The CDR3 loop is CASTAGTGGSAGQFF. The CDR3 DNA reads as TGTGCCAGCACCGCCGGCACAGGGGGGTCGGCGGGGCAGTTCTTC.

V is TRBV7-6 and J is TRBJ2-7; either TRBD1 or TRBD2 may supply D (5 bases each). V was pared by 1 base and J by 2 bases, with 9 bases between. The CDR3 is 14 amino acids. Germline values: CDR1 SGHVS, CDR2 FNYEAQ. CDR3 region: CASSLDTGPYEQYF. The CDR3 DNA reads as TGTGCCAGCAGCTTAGACACGGGACCCTACGAGCAGTACTTC. Supplemented by reference TRBV7-6 and TRBJ2-7, the full variable domain reads GAGVSQSPRYKVTKRGQDVALRCDPISGHVSLYWYRQALGQGPEFLTYFNYEAQQDKSGLPNDRFSAERPEGSISTLTIQRTEQRDSAMYRCASSLDTGPYEQYFGPGTRLTVT.

The chain links TRBV6-1 to TRBJ2-5; D may be TRBD2 (5 bases). V lost 6 bases, J lost 2 bases, and 16 bases lay in between. Germline loops: CDR1 MNHNS, CDR2 SASEGT. The CDR3 consists of 15 residues. The CDR3 protein is CASSPLSGGQETQYF. The CDR3 coding sequence is TGTGCCAGCAGCCCTTTGAGCGGCGGTCAAGAGACCCAGTACTTC.

The chain recombines TRBV25-1 with TRBJ2-6; D remains unclear. The V end lost 8 bases, the J end lost 1 base, and 6 bases lay between the germline ends. CDR1 is MGHDK and CDR2 is SYGVNS in the germline V gene. The CDR3 totals 13 residues. The CDR3 DNA sequence: TGTGCCAGCGTACAATCTGGGGCCAACGTCCTGACTTTC. It encodes CASVQSGANVLTF. Full variable domain (missing parts from reference TRBV25-1 and TRBJ2-6): EADIYQTPRYLVIGTGKKITLECSQTMGHDKMYWYQQDPGMELHLIHYSYGVNSTEKGDLSSESTVSRIRTEHFPLTLESARPSHTSQYLCASVQSGANVLTFGAGSRLTVL.

The chain is built from TRBV6-1 and TRBJ1-5, with 7 bases lining up with TRBD1. This CDR3 is built from 14 residues. V was pared by 3 bases and J by 5 bases, with 4 bases of the junction left unmatched. From germline, CDR1 is MNHNS and CDR2 SASEGT. CDR3 nucleotides: TGTGCCAGCAGTGATAGAGGGGGCTATCAGCCCCAGCATTTT. Residues: CASSDRGGYQPQHF.

The chain recombines TRBV18 with TRBJ1-3; D is possibly TRBD1 (6 bases). Germline CDR1 and CDR2: KGHSH and LQKENI. Trimming pared 3 bases from V and 0 bases from J, leaving 12 bases between. The CDR3 runs 16 residues. CDR3 nucleotides: TGTGCCAGCTCACCCCCCCAGGGGACCTCTGGAAACACCATATATTTT. It is translated as CASSPPQGTSGNTIYF.